A selection of T cell receptor beta chains follows, all from one sample in a study of CXCR3-negative and CXCR3-positive naive CD8 T cells. With the 5' RACE reads reprocessed, TCRdb shows one record per CDR3 protein and no DNA. The specimen's table records some 140,000 distinct CDR3 sequences. Sequencing input: naive CXCR3+ CD8+ T cells from blood. The origin of the receptors is a human donor in good health. Some clones in this sample may be carry-over from other donors' samples. The CDR3 runs from the conserved cysteine through the conserved F or W.

J gene: TRBJ2-7
V gene: TRBV28
CDR3 protein: CASSLWPSGRPEQYF

J gene: TRBJ2-7
V gene: TRBV3-1
CDR3 protein: CASSQDRLGSYEQYF

J gene: TRBJ2-2
V gene: TRBV28
CDR3 protein: CASSLWPRGPDTGELFF

J gene: TRBJ2-4
V gene: TRBV21-1
CDR3 protein: CASSKAGRGGKNIQYF

J gene: TRBJ2-1
V gene: TRBV29-1
CDR3 protein: CSVEGIPGLAGRYNEQFF

J gene: TRBJ2-3
V gene: TRBV12-5
CDR3 protein: CASGLPRARLATGQTDTQYF

J gene: TRBJ1-1
V gene: TRBV11-2
CDR3 protein: CASSSGTGGNEAFF

J gene: TRBJ1-5
V gene: TRBV19
CDR3 protein: CASSSMPVSNQPQHF

J gene: TRBJ2-5
V gene: TRBV5-1
CDR3 protein: CASRQQGVLETQYF

J gene: TRBJ2-2
V gene: TRBV2
CDR3 protein: CASSEKGSGELFF

J gene: TRBJ2-1
V gene: TRBV28
CDR3 protein: CASSFYRGTGNEQFF

J gene: TRBJ2-7
V gene: TRBV9
CDR3 protein: CASSGSGTADEQYF

J gene: TRBJ2-5
V gene: TRBV29-1
CDR3 protein: CSVESREETQYF

J gene: TRBJ2-7
V gene: TRBV7-9
CDR3 protein: CASSSWTGSKNEQYF

J gene: TRBJ2-1
V gene: TRBV12-3/TRBV12-4
CDR3 protein: CASNSGTRISEQFF